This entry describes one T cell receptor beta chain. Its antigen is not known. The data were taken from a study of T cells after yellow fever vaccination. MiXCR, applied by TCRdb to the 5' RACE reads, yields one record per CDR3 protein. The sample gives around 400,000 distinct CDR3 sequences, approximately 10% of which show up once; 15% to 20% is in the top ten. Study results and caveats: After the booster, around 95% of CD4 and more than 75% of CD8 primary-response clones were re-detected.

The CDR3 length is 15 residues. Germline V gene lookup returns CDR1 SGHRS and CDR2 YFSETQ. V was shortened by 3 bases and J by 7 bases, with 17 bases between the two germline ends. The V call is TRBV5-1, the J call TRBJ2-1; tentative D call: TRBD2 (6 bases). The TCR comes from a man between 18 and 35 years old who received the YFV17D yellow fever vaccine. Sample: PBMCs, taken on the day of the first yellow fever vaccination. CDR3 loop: CASSSRAAGNNEQFF. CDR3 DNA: TGCGCCAGCAGCTCCAGAGCGGCGGGGAATAATGAGCAGTTCTTC.